The TCR beta chain under discussion was sequenced for a study of blood T cell repertoires in COVID-19 (dated by TCRdb to 2018 to 2021). Broadly, across the study: Samples from collaborators originated in the United States, Italy and Spain and spanned both the acute and convalescent phases of COVID-19. The repertoires were released in a freely available public database meant as a resource for research on the immune response to SARS-CoV-2. The prospective study material was composed of cDNA or gDNA derived from T cells, B-cell-depleted T cells, or PBMCs. Nearly every sample came with metadata listing a de-identified subject ID, COVID-19 status, age in years and sex. The dataset comprised deeply sampled blood TCRbeta repertoires from subjects exposed to, actively infected with, or recovered from COVID-19. Samples were obtained from the ongoing ImmuneRACE study (first 160 participants) and from over a thousand subjects provided by 6 global collaborators. HLA class I and class II types, where available, came from metadata supplied by the sample provider rather than from assay-based typing. The paper as a whole reports these results and caveats: How much clinical and demographic metadata was included differed by source and by participant, and the metadata was provided uncurated.

The germline V gene sets CDR1 to SGHAT and CDR2 to FQNNGV. The CDR3 contains 16 residues, cysteine and phenylalanine counted. Kept here is only the CDR3 DNA, which spans 48 bases and is read in frame from base 1. Compared with germline, V lacks 0 bases and J lacks 3 bases; bases without a gene match: 5. TCRbeta CDR3 regions were amplified from genomic DNA using the immunoSEQ Assay, a bias-controlled multiplex PCR. Per the authors' processing: The number of nucleated cells in each sample was estimated from the amplification of reference gene primers within the assay. Sequence reads were collapsed and filtered to measure the absolute abundance of every unique TCRbeta CDR3 rearrangement. For each sample, productive Simpson clonality was calculated as the square root of Simpson's diversity index across productive rearrangements. The source is immuneACCESS, and TCRdb retained only in-frame sequences with V and J called. Part of the clones is not carried over; for the studies checked, unresolved V genes explain less than half of this, and the remainder is unexplained. V and J calls and clone size come straight from that table; D and trimming were deduced from the DNA. Present in this sample are about 210,000 clones, just over 85% of which were seen just once. The ten top clones hold 1.5% of the sample.

Each collaborating institution followed its own protocols to collect whole blood in K2EDTA tubes. Collaborator samples were shipped for TCRbeta analysis as frozen whole blood, isolated PBMCs, or DNA extracted from either sample type. Comment on this clone: It lacks a known antigen. The input lacks base qualities; no much larger clone sits a single base away.

Sequencing was done on a sample of peripheral blood. The sequence came from a man aged 18 to 30 with active or convalescent COVID-19. The sequence joins TRBV11-2 to TRBJ1-2, with TRBD1 matching 9 junction bases. The CDR3 loop reads CASSLDQDRGYYGYTF. In nucleotide form, the sequence is TGTGCCAGCAGCTTAGATCAGGACAGGGGATACTATGGCTACACCTTC.